A single sample is the source of the 28 T cell receptor beta chains below, sequenced in a study of T cells in Graves' hyperthyroidism and ophthalmopathy. Amplification yielded TCR beta CDR3 regions, with RNA transcripts as the source. With the HTBI primer set, the TCR CDR3 went through a first round of RT-PCR. TCRdb reanalysed the multiplex PCR reads using MiXCR and keeps one entry per CDR3 protein. The top ten clones hold roughly 10% of a sample with 650,000 to 750,000 distinct CDR3 sequences, 14% of them seen once. Sequencing was performed on blood. Source of these receptors: a woman aged 18-29 years with Graves' hyperthyroidism.

This clonotype was recorded many times. The CDR3 reads CASSLSLGQPTDTQYF. DNA for the CDR3: TGTGCCAGCAGCTTATCGCTGGGACAGCCCACAGATACGCAGTATTTT. This rearrangement joins TRBV11-3 to TRBJ2-3; 7 bases fit TRBD1. J was trimmed by 2 bases and V by 2 bases; bases with no gene match: 7. The CDR3 is made up of 16 amino acids. Germline lookup yields CDR1 SGHNT and CDR2 YENEEA.

In this sample, this clonotype turned up a few times. This sequence joins TRBV13 and TRBJ2-7; possibly TRBD1 for D (5 bases). The CDR3 contains 16 residues. Germline V gives CDR1 PRHDT, CDR2 FYEKMQ (reference sequence). Trimming shortened V by 6 bases and J by 12 bases, and 30 bases separated the two germline ends. The CDR3 loop reads CASSRTWGSSHYSPYF. Here the CDR3 DNA reads TGTGCCAGCAGTCGAACCTGGGGCAGTTCCCATTATTCGCCGTACTTC.

This clonotype was detected many times. This chain links TRBV6-2 or TRBV6-3 with TRBJ2-1; no definite D call. V gave up 8 bases and J gave up 1 base, with 15 bases separating them. The CDR3 is 15 amino acids. The V gene's germline CDR1 is MNHEY and CDR2 SVGEGT. The DNA of the CDR3 is TGTGCCAGCTTGGCCCCGTTATCGTCCTACAATGAGCAGTTCTTC. Protein sequence: CASLAPLSSYNEQFF.

This clonotype was seen many times. The gene calls are TRBV7-8 and TRBJ2-1, with a possible D match to TRBD2 (5 bases). With 0 bases removed from V and 0 bases from J, the gap between germline ends came to 12 bases. Germline V gene sequence: CDR1 SGHVS, CDR2 FQNEAQ. The CDR3 extends over 17 amino acids. The CDR3 DNA follows: TGTGCCAGCAGCTTAGCGTTAGGAGGCCCCTCCTACAATGAGCAGTTCTTC. It is translated as CASSLALGGPSYNEQFF. Full variable domain (outside the CDR3, taken from reference TRBV7-8 and TRBJ2-1): GAGVSQSPRYKVAKRGQDVALRCDPISGHVSLFWYQQALGQGPEFLTYFQNEAQLDKSGLPSDRFFAERPEGSVSTLKIQRTQQEDSAVYLCASSLALGGPSYNEQFFGPGTRLTVL.

This clonotype was seen ten or more times. The rearrangement links TRBV27 to TRBJ2-7; possible D gene TRBD2, 5 bases. The CDR3 spans 15 residues. The germline CDR1 and CDR2 sequences are MNHEY and SMNVEV (reference sequence). V gave up 5 bases and J gave up 0 bases, with 14 bases separating them. Written as DNA, the CDR3 is TGTGCCAGCAGTCCTTCGGGGTTTTCCTCCTACGAGCAGTACTTC. Residues: CASSPSGFSSYEQYF.

This clonotype was detected many times. The chain is built from TRBV28 and TRBJ2-7; tentative D call: TRBD1 (5 bases). CDR3 length: 17 residues. The V gene lost 5 bases and the J gene lost 2 bases, with 22 bases spanning the gap. In germline, CDR1 is MDHEN, CDR2 SYDVKM. Here the CDR3 DNA reads TGTGCCAGCAGTCCTAGATGGGGCGACAGTCCCCCCTACGAGCAGTACTTC. Its translation is CASSPRWGDSPPYEQYF. The whole variable domain, filled in from reference TRBV28 and TRBJ2-7, reads DVKVTQSSRYLVKRTGEKVFLECVQDMDHENMFWYRQDPGLGLRLIYFSYDVKMKEKGDIPEGYSVSREKKERFSLILESASTNQTSMYLCASSPRWGDSPPYEQYFGPGTRLTVT.

Details on this clonotype: A read error may account for a junction end that differs from germline. This chain joins TRBV19 and TRBJ2-1, with TRBD1 matching 7 bases. Germline V lookup: CDR1 LNHDA, CDR2 SQIVND (reference sequence). There are 16 residues in the CDR3. This CDR3 is CASSTVEGASYNEQLF. The CDR3, as DNA: TGTGCCAGTAGTACCGTTGAGGGGGCGTCCTACAATGAGCAGCTCTTC.

This clonotype was observed at least ten times. The genes are TRBV20-1 and TRBJ2-7; D possibly corresponds to TRBD1 (5 bases). This CDR3 is 11 amino acids long. Germline V lookup: CDR1 DFQATT, CDR2 SNEGSKA (reference sequence). The CDR3, as DNA: TGCAGAACGACTGACAGCTACGAGCAGTACTTC. It translates to CRTTDSYEQYF.

This clonotype was picked up many times. The rearrangement uses TRBV7-9 and TRBJ2-5; D uncertain. There are 15 residues in the CDR3. Germline values: CDR1 SEHNR, CDR2 FQNEAQ (reference sequence). Trimming stripped 4 bases from V and 2 bases from J, with 14 bases between. DNA for the CDR3: TGTGCCAGCAGCTCCTTCCCGGAGAGGCAAGAGACCCAGTACTTC. It translates to CASSSFPERQETQYF.

This clonotype was seen many times. The chain couples TRBV18 to TRBJ2-7; 10 nucleotides match TRBD2. Trimming at V came to 2 bases and at J to 3 bases, leaving 7 bases not matched to a gene. In germline, CDR1 is KGHSH, CDR2 LQKENI. The CDR3 has 16 residues. CDR3 DNA sequence: TGTGCCAGCTCACCAGTCGGACTAGCGGTAAGCTACGAGCAGTACTTC. It specifies CASSPVGLAVSYEQYF.

The chain combines TRBV18 with TRBJ2-5, with D possibly matching TRBD2 (5 bases). The J call may be incorrect, as the DNA end agrees better with TRBJ2-1. The CDR3 has 15 residues. Germline V gene lookup returns CDR1 KGHSH and CDR2 LQKENI. In DNA form, the CDR3 reads TGTGCCAGCTCACCGGCGGCAGGAGGTGAAGAGACCCAGTTCTTC. Residues: CASSPAAGGEETQFF.

This clonotype showed up many times. V gene TRBV13 combines with J gene TRBJ1-1; 8 bases map to TRBD1. The CDR3 covers 15 residues. Germline assignment: CDR1 PRHDT and CDR2 FYEKMQ (reference sequence). After removal of 6 bases from V and 4 bases from J, the junction contained 10 bases not matched to a gene. The CDR3 DNA reads TGTGCCAGCAGTTCCATCTCAGGGGGCGGCACTGAAGCTTTCTTT. It encodes CASSSISGGGTEAFF. The full variable domain, its missing parts supplied by reference TRBV13 and TRBJ1-1, is AAGVIQSPRHLIKEKRETATLKCYPIPRHDTVYWYQQGPGQDPQFLISFYEKMQSDKGSIPDRFSAQQFSDYHSELNMSSLELGDSALYFCASSSISGGGTEAFFGQGTRLTVV.

This clonotype was detected many times. The chain employs TRBV12-3 or TRBV12-4 and TRBJ2-1; TRBD1 or TRBD2 may be the D gene (5 bases each). The CDR3 runs to 16 residues. V lost 4 bases, J lost 8 bases, and 21 bases lay in between. The CDR3 region is CASSSDGDPAGHEQFF. In DNA, the CDR3 is TGTGCCAGCAGTTCGGACGGGGACCCCGCGGGTCATGAGCAGTTCTTC.

This clonotype was seen repeatedly, ten times or more. V gene TRBV2 combines with J gene TRBJ2-1; the match to TRBD1 covers 7 bases. In germline, CDR1 is SNHLY, CDR2 FYNNEI. This CDR3 has 12 residues. Losses at the gene ends were 5 bases for V and 11 bases for J; bases not matched to a gene: 6. The CDR3 DNA sequence: TGTGCCAGCAGTTCAGACAGGGTTAAGCAGTTCTTC. Amino acids: CASSSDRVKQFF.

This clonotype was observed a handful of times. V usage is TRBV9 and J usage is TRBJ2-1; D may be TRBD2 (7 bases). This CDR3 is built from 14 residues. The germline V gene has CDR1 SGDLS and CDR2 YYNGEE. Trimming removed 0 bases from V and 10 bases from J, with 14 bases in between. DNA of the CDR3: TGTGCCAGCAGCGTAGATGGGGGGGCAAAGGAGCAGTTCTTC. It encodes CASSVDGGAKEQFF.

V is TRBV2 and J is TRBJ1-6; TRBD1 might be the D (6 bases). From germline, CDR1 is SNHLY and CDR2 FYNNEI. Trimming removed 6 bases at V and 8 bases at J, with 14 bases between. The CDR3 has 14 amino acids. CDR3 bases: TGTGCCAGCAGGACGACAGGACTTTATTCACCCCTCCACTTT. Its protein product is CASRTTGLYSPLHF.

This clonotype was seen at least ten times. The CDR3 is CSASSWRNTEAFF. CDR3 nucleotide sequence: TGCAGTGCTAGTTCATGGAGGAACACTGAAGCTTTCTTT. The chain links TRBV20-1 to TRBJ1-1; no clear D gene. This CDR3 is 13 amino acids long. Between the trimmed V and J ends, which lost 3 bases and 1 base, there was a span of 9 bases. CDR1 and CDR2 (germline): DFQATT, SNEGSKA (reference sequence).

About this clonotype itself: A read error may explain this, as a much larger clone is one base away. This sequence joins TRBV11-2 and TRBJ2-1, with D possibly matching TRBD1 (5 bases). The CDR3 sequence is 15 residues long. CDR1 SGHAT and CDR2 FQNNGV come from the germline V gene. CDR3 protein: CVSSLGVYSYNEQFF. The CDR3 DNA follows: TGTGTCAGCAGCTTAGGGGTTTACTCCTACAATGAGCAGTTCTTC. Variable domain in full (rest from reference TRBV11-2 and TRBJ2-1): EAGVAQSPRYKIIEKRQSVAFWCNPISGHATLYWYQQILGQGPKLLIQFQNNGVVDDSQLPKDRFSAERLKGVDSTLKIQPAKLEDSAVYLCVSSLGVYSYNEQFFGPGTRLTVL.

This clonotype was observed many times. The chain carries TRBV7-3 and TRBJ2-1; 9 nucleotides agree with TRBD2. The junction had 10 bases not matched to a gene; V was cut back by 5 bases and J by 5 bases. From germline, CDR1 is SGHTA and CDR2 FQGTGA. CDR3 length equals 16 residues. In DNA form, the CDR3 reads TGTGCCAGCAGCCCGAACCCGGGACTAGCTGACAATGAGCAGTTCTTC. As protein: CASSPNPGLADNEQFF.

This clonotype was seen many times. The V and J genes are TRBV11-2 and TRBJ2-7; TRBD2 matches at 8 bases. Trimming took 2 bases from V and 0 from J; bases not matched to a gene: 6. Germline V lookup: CDR1 SGHAT, CDR2 FQNNGV. This CDR3 has 16 amino acids. CDR3 nucleotides: TGTGCCAGCAGCTTATGGGTTAGCGGGAACTCCTACGAGCAGTACTTC. It translates to CASSLWVSGNSYEQYF. Complete variable domain (other parts from reference TRBV11-2 and TRBJ2-7): EAGVAQSPRYKIIEKRQSVAFWCNPISGHATLYWYQQILGQGPKLLIQFQNNGVVDDSQLPKDRFSAERLKGVDSTLKIQPAKLEDSAVYLCASSLWVSGNSYEQYFGPGTRLTVT.

This clonotype has more than one count but fewer than ten. The chain combines TRBV19 with TRBJ1-5; 7 positions match TRBD1. This CDR3 is built from 16 residues. The germline V gene encodes CDR1 LNHDA and CDR2 SQIVND (reference sequence). Losses at the gene ends were 4 bases for V and 7 bases for J; bases not matched to a gene: 13. The CDR3 nucleotides read TGTGCCAGTAGTACCGGGACAGCGGATACTAGGCAGCCCCAGCATTTT. Translating gives CASSTGTADTRQPQHF. The full variable domain, completed using reference TRBV19 and TRBJ1-5, is DGGITQSPKYLFRKEGQNVTLSCEQNLNHDAMYWYRQDPGQGLRLIYYSQIVNDFQKGDIAEGYSVSREKKESFPLTVTSAQKNPTAFYLCASSTGTADTRQPQHFGDGTRLSIL.

In this sample, this clonotype turned up a few times. One end of the junction fails to match germline, which may point to a read error. V and J are TRBV7-2 and TRBJ2-7; the D gene is possibly TRBD2 (5 bases). CDR3 length equals 13 residues. Germline V gives CDR1 SGHTA, CDR2 FQGNSA. The CDR3 protein is CASSFPFDYEQCF. The CDR3 DNA follows: TGTGCCAGCAGCTTCCCATTTGACTACGAGCAGTGCTTC.

The gene calls are TRBV7-9 and TRBJ2-1, with 8 bases identical to TRBD2. The CDR3 sequence is 14 residues long. In germline, CDR1 is SEHNR, CDR2 FQNEAQ (reference sequence). Trimming at V came to 5 bases and at J to 5 bases, leaving 5 bases not matched to a gene. The CDR3, as DNA: TGTGCCAGCAGCCCTAGCGGGTCGGACAATGAGCAGTTCTTC. Translated, it gives CASSPSGSDNEQFF.

As concerns this clonotype: It may be a read error: a sequence one base away is much more abundant. This is likely a read error, given that the CDR3 carries no conserved phenylalanine or tryptophan at its end. The rearrangement uses TRBV7-9 and TRBJ2-5, with TRBD1 matching over 8 bases. V shed 4 bases, J shed 2 bases, and the junction held 6 bases outside the gene matches. The germline V gene encodes CDR1 SEHNR and CDR2 FQNEAQ (reference sequence). The CDR3 runs 15 residues. CDR3 sequence (DNA): TGTGCCAGCAGCTCCACAGGGGGTGATCAAGAGACCCAGTACCTC. Its translation: CASSSTGGDQETQYL.

This clonotype was counted ten times or more. The V call is TRBV6-2 or TRBV6-3, the J call TRBJ1-5, with TRBD1 matching 8 bases. CDR1 MNHEY and CDR2 SVGEGT come from the germline V gene. The CDR3 runs to 18 residues. J was trimmed by 6 bases and V by 0 bases; bases with no gene match: 13. The CDR3 loop reads CASSYSGQEGGKGQPQHF. CDR3 sequence (DNA): TGTGCCAGCAGTTACTCGGGACAGGAGGGAGGCAAAGGTCAGCCCCAGCATTTT.

This chain uses TRBV19 with TRBJ2-7; 13 bases agree with TRBD2. This CDR3 region has 14 residues. V shed 4 bases and J 6 bases; nucleotides not matched to a gene: 3. CDR1 and CDR2 (germline): LNHDA, SQIVND (reference sequence). The CDR3 nucleotides read TGTGCCAGTAGTACGGGACTAGCGGGATTCGAGCAGTACTTC. Amino acids: CASSTGLAGFEQYF.

V gene TRBV7-8 combines with J gene TRBJ2-1; D gene uncertain. Trimming stripped 3 bases from V and 6 bases from J, with 9 bases between. CDR1 is SGHVS, CDR2 FQNEAQ, per germline. CDR3 length: 13 residues. CDR3 sequence (DNA): TGTGCCAGCAGCTTGTTGTGGCCCAATGAGCAGTTCTTC. Its protein product is CASSLLWPNEQFF.

This clonotype was counted many times. The chain uses TRBV28 and TRBJ2-7; 8 bases fit TRBD1. Germline V gene sequence: CDR1 MDHEN, CDR2 SYDVKM. CDR3 length: 15 amino acids. The V gene end was trimmed by 7 bases and the J gene end by 3 bases; junction bases not matched to a gene: 11. The CDR3 DNA is TGTGCCAGCAATCAACTAGGACAGGGCAGCTACGAGCAGTACTTC. Amino acid sequence: CASNQLGQGSYEQYF.